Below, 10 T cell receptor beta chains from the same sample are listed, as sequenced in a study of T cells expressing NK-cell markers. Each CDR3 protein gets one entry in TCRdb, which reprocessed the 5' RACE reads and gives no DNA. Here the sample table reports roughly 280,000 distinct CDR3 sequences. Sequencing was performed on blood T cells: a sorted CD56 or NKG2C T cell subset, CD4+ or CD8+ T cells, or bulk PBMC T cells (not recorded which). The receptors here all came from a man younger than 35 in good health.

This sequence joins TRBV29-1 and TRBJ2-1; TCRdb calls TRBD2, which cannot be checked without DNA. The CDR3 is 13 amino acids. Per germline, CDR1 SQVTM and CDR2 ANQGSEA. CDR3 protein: CSVAMWGDNEQFF.

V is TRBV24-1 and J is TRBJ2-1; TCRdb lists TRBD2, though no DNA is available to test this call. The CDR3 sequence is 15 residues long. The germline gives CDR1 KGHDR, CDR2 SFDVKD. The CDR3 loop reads CATSRTSGGNNEQFF.

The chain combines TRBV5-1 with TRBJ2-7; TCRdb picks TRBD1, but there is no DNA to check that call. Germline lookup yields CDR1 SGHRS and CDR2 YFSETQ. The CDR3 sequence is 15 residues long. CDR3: CASSRRGLRSYEQYF.

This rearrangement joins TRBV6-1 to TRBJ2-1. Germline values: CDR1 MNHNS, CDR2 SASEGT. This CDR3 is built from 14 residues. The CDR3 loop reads CASSEMRPINEQFF.

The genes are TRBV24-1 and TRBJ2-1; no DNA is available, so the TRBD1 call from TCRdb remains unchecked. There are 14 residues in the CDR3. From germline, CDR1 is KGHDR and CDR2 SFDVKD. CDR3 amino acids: CATSSPQGVDEQFF.

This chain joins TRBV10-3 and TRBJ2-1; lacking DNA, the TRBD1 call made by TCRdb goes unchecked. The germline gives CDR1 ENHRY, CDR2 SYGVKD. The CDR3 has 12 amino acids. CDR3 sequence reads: CATRGDSDEQFF.

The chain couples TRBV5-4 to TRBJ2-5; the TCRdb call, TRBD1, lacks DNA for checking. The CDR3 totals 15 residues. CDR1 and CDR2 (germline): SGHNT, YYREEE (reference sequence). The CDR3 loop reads CASSVQPQVGETQYF. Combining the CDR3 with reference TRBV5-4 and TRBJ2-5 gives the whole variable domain ETGVTQSPTHLIKTRGQQVTLRCSSQSGHNTVSWYQQALGQGPQFIFQYYREEENGRGNFPPRFSGLQFPNYSSELNVNALELDDSALYLCASSVQPQVGETQYFGPGTRLLVL.

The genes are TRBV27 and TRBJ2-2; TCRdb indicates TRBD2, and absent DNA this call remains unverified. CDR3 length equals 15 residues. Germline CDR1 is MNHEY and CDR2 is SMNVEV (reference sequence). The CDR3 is CASTRREGNTGELFF.

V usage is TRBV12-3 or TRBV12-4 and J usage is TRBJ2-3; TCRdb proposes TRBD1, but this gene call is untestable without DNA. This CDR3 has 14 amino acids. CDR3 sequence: CASSTQLGQGTQYF.

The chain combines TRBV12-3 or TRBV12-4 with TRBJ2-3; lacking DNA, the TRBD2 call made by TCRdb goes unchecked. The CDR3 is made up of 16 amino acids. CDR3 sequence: CASSSDSWTKADTQYF.